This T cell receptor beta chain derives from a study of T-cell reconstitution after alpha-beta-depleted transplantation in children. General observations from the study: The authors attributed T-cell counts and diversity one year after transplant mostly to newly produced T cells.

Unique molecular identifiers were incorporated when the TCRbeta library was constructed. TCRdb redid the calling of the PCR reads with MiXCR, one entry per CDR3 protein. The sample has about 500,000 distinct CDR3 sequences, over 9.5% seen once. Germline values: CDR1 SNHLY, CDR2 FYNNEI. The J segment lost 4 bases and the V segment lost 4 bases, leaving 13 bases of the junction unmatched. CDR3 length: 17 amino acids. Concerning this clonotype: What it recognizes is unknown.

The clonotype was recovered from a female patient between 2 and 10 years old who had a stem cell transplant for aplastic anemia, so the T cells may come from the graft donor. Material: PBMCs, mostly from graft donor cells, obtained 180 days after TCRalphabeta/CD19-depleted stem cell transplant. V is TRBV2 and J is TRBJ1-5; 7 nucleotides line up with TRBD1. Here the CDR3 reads CASSGPGQHLTNQPQHF. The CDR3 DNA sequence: TGTGCCAGCAGTGGCCCGGGACAGCATCTTACGAATCAGCCCCAGCATTTT.